The following is a TCR beta chain sequence with its context. Antigen unknown. Sample time point: pretreatment peripheral blood. Every patient provided from 1 to 8 samples, collected pretreatment and on-treatment. The data belong to a study of PD-L1 blockade in urothelial cancer. Background on the study: Dosed intravenously at 1,200 mg every 3 weeks, atezolizumab was initiated by patients around 2014. General observations from the study: Pretreatment blood TCR clonality under the median forecast improved survival.

The data were produced by immunoSEQ multiplex PCR, yet TCRdb's version contains in-frame clones alone and is incomplete. The data contain approximately 79,000 clones, 70% to 90% of them singletons. Material: PBMCs, obtained around atezolizumab (anti-PD-L1) treatment. The sequence was collected from a middle-aged man with urothelial cancer.

CDR3 nucleotide sequence: TGTGCCAGCAGTTTGACTATCAGCTCCTACGAGCAGTACTTC. Translation gives CASSLTISSYEQYF. This chain links TRBV27 with TRBJ2-7; weak D call: TRBD2 (5 bases). There are 14 residues in the CDR3. The V gene lost 3 bases and the J gene lost 0 bases, with 9 bases spanning the gap. The germline CDR1 and CDR2 sequences are MNHEY and SMNVEV (reference sequence).